Below, one T cell receptor (beta chain) is given with its context. V lost 1 base and J lost 4; bases outside the gene matches: 3. CDR3 size: 14 residues. Germline CDR1 reads SNHLY; CDR2 reads FYNNEI. This record comes from a study of tissue T cells after allogeneic stem cell transplantation. TCRdb's copy holds only in-frame clones and misses some; the assay was immunoSEQ multiplex PCR. Of some 520 clones in the sample, 82% are singletons; the top ten hold under 25%. The receptor was isolated from a female patient aged 40-69 years with steroid-refractory graft-versus-host disease after an allogeneic stem cell transplant. A share of the T cells may be of graft donor origin. Sample: liver tissue, taken at autopsy. This chain links TRBV2 with TRBJ2-7, with TRBD1 matching 8 bases. The CDR3 coding sequence is TGTGCCAGCAGTGAAGGGACAGGGTGGTACGAGCAGTACTTC. It specifies CASSEGTGWYEQYF.